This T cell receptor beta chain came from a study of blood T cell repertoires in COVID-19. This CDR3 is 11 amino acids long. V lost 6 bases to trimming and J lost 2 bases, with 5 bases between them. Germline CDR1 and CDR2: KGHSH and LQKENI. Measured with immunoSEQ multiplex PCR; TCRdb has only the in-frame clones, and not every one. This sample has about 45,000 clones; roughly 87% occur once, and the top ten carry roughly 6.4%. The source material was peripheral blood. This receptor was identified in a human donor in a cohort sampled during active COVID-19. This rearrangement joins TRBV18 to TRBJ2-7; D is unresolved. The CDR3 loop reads CASSATYEQYF. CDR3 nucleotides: TGTGCCAGCTCCGCGACCTACGAGCAGTACTTC.